The clone carrying this TCR beta chain has only one observation. Antigen: not known. These data originate in a study of T cell responses to AZD1222 COVID-19 vaccine. Findings and caveats of the study: The donor cohort was predominantly white British with a female majority, and clonal diversity may have been underestimated. Spike regions recognized by vaccine-associated CD4 TCRs spanned the protein, led by 160-218 and 743-854.

Some clones are missing from TCRdb's copy, which holds only in-frame ones; the method was immunoSEQ multiplex PCR. This table holds 150,000 to 200,000 clones, 85% to 95% found once. Losses at the gene ends were 5 bases for V and 1 base for J; bases not matched to a gene: 3. This CDR3 has 15 amino acids. CDR1 and CDR2 (germline): MNHEY, SVGAGI. Specimen: peripheral blood, collected on day 0 of AZD1222 vaccination. This sequence originates from an adult in good health. The gene calls are TRBV6-5 and TRBJ1-1; 11 positions agree with TRBD1. The CDR3 DNA sequence: TGTGCCAGCAGTCTAGGGACAGGGGGGAACACTGAAGCTTTCTTT. Its protein is CASSLGTGGNTEAFF.